One sample yielded the 4 T cell receptor beta chains listed below, sequenced in a study of identical twins (TCRdb year 2016). Preparation of the library involved 5' RACE. Sequencing was performed on an Illumina HiSeq 2000. TCRdb passed the public sequencing reads through fastp at Q25 and MiXCR, retaining productive beta sequences. Each record represents a unique CDR3 protein, reported with the most common genes and DNA among its rows. The sample table records more than 1.5 million distinct CDR3 sequences; under 35% of these occur just once. The ten largest clonotypes hold more than 0.25% of the sample. Sequenced sample: cord blood. The origin of the receptors is a newborn girl in good health.

The chain has TRBV5-1 and TRBJ2-1, with 8 bases lining up with TRBD1. Germline V CDR1 and CDR2: SGHRS, YFSETQ. The CDR3 runs to 15 residues. V was pared by 4 bases and J by 8 bases, with 11 bases of the junction left unmatched. CDR3 residues: CASSEQGQGRDEQFF. The CDR3 nucleotides read TGCGCCAGCAGCGAGCAAGGACAGGGAAGGGATGAGCAGTTCTTC.

This clonotype was counted a few times. The gene calls are TRBV6-5 and TRBJ2-7; 7 nucleotides line up with TRBD1. There are 15 residues in the CDR3. V was pared by 4 bases and J by 2 bases, with 8 bases of the junction left unmatched. Germline CDR1 reads MNHEY; CDR2 reads SVGAGI. The CDR3 coding sequence is TGTGCCAGCAGTTCCAACCCGACAGGGACCTACGAGCAGTACTTC. This encodes CASSSNPTGTYEQYF.

This clonotype was counted a few times. The chain couples TRBV5-1 to TRBJ2-1, with 8 bases fitting TRBD1. V was pared by 3 bases and J by 4 bases, with 21 bases of the junction left unmatched. There are 20 residues in the CDR3. The germline gives CDR1 SGHRS, CDR2 YFSETQ. CDR3 sequence (DNA): TGCGCCAGCAGCTCCTACAGGGGGAAGGTGGGGGTAGCGGCTTACAATGAGCAGTTCTTC. The encoded protein is CASSSYRGKVGVAAYNEQFF.

The table lists this clonotype with a few counts. J is TRBJ1-2 and V is TRBV27, with a weak D call TRBD1 (5 bases). V lost 0 bases and J 4 bases, leaving 9 bases between the germline ends. The CDR3 loop spans 14 amino acids. CDR1 is MNHEY and CDR2 is SMNVEV in the germline V gene (reference sequence). The CDR3: CASSLSSGVYGYTF. In DNA, the CDR3 is TGTGCCAGCAGTTTATCATCGGGGGTCTATGGCTACACCTTC.